A single T cell receptor (beta chain) is shown here with its context. The target antigen is unknown. The sample is drawn from a study of cytomegalovirus exposure and HLA in healthy donors. Study outcomes and limitations: HLA alleles showed associations with some 17,000 TCR beta sequences in a later analysis, at a 0.05 false discovery rate. Earlier results showed most TCR beta V segments being productive about 87% or about 30% of the time. Some TCR beta chains (more than 150 of them) were listed as cytomegalovirus-associated.

The donors comprised healthy bone marrow donors. The PCR contained 60 Vbeta and 13 Jbeta primers. Sequencing was performed with immunoSEQ multiplex PCR; in TCRdb, only in-frame clones are kept and a portion is missing. The table has approximately 130,000 clones, around 82% seen once; the top ten hold under 2%. The V gene's germline CDR1 is PRHDT and CDR2 FYEKMQ (reference sequence). This CDR3 has 13 residues. V lost 5 bases and J lost 2; bases outside the gene matches: 2. This receptor was taken from a boy aged 5-17 years in good health and CMV-seronegative. Sequenced sample: PBMCs. The rearrangement joins TRBV13 to TRBJ2-7; 8 bases match TRBD1. The DNA of the CDR3 is TGTGCCAGCAGCGGGGACAGGACCTACGAGCAGTACTTC. This codes for CASSGDRTYEQYF. Full variable domain (missing parts from reference TRBV13 and TRBJ2-7): AAGVIQSPRHLIKEKRETATLKCYPIPRHDTVYWYQQGPGQDPQFLISFYEKMQSDKGSIPDRFSAQQFSDYHSELNMSSLELGDSALYFCASSGDRTYEQYFGPGTRLTVT.